The text below deals with one T cell receptor (beta chain). Some clones are missing from TCRdb's copy, which holds only in-frame ones; the method was immunoSEQ multiplex PCR. The table has just over 300,000 clones, 85% to 90% seen once. These data belong to a study of blood T cell repertoires in COVID-19. Across the study: From the United States, Italy and Spain came samples of acute and convalescent COVID-19.

The junction had 12 bases not matched to a gene; V was cut back by 5 bases and J by 4 bases. Germline V CDR1 and CDR2: LNHNV, YYDKDF (reference sequence). This CDR3 is built from 17 residues. Material: peripheral blood. The rearrangement links TRBV15 to TRBJ2-1; the match to TRBD1 covers 9 bases. The TCR was taken from a woman aged 25 to 39 with COVID-19, enrolled during active disease. CDR3: CATSLFTGTGIYNEQFF. In DNA form, the CDR3 reads TGTGCCACCAGCCTATTCACCGGGACAGGGATTTACAATGAGCAGTTCTTC.